These 12 T cell receptor beta chains originate from one sample sequenced in a study of blood T cell repertoires in COVID-19. Profiled with immunoSEQ multiplex PCR; TCRdb holds only in-frame clones, not every one. The table lists about 35,000 clones, around 83% of them singletons. Sequenced input: peripheral blood. The receptors derive from a man aged 55 to 69 with active or convalescent COVID-19.

The chain combines TRBV10-2 with TRBJ2-1; a weak D match, TRBD2 (5 bases). Trimming took off 7 bases at V and 8 bases at J, with 15 bases between the two ends. The length of the CDR3 is 13 residues. From germline, CDR1 is WSHSY and CDR2 SAAADI. As DNA, the CDR3 is TGCGCCAGCAAGCGGTCCAGCGGCGATGAGCAGTTCTTC. Protein sequence: CASKRSSGDEQFF.

The chain combines TRBV10-3 with TRBJ2-2; 8 nucleotides align to TRBD1. CDR1 and CDR2 (germline): ENHRY, SYGVKD. After removal of 5 bases from V and 0 bases from J, the junction contained 5 bases not matched to a gene. The CDR3 runs to 16 residues. This CDR3 reads CAISRGQAANTGELFF. CDR3 nucleotide sequence: TGTGCCATCAGTAGGGGACAGGCTGCGAACACCGGGGAGCTGTTTTTT.

The genes are TRBV9 and TRBJ2-1; 7 bases are shared with TRBD2. The V gene end was trimmed by 2 bases and the J gene end by 8 bases; junction bases not matched to a gene: 13. Germline-derived CDR1 and CDR2 are SGDLS and YYNGEE. The CDR3 sequence is 16 residues long. The CDR3 nucleotides read TGTGCCAGCAGCGTGGGAACTAGCGTAAAGTTTGATGAGCAGTTCTTC. This gives the protein CASSVGTSVKFDEQFF. Combining the CDR3 with reference TRBV9 and TRBJ2-1 gives the whole variable domain DSGVTQTPKHLITATGQRVTLRCSPRSGDLSVYWYQQSLDQGLQFLIQYYNGEERAKGNILERFSAQQFPDLHSELNLSSLELGDSALYFCASSVGTSVKFDEQFFGPGTRLTVL.

This sequence joins TRBV18 and TRBJ2-5; 9 bases align to TRBD1. V gave up 3 bases and J gave up 5 bases; unmatched junction bases: 7. Germline CDR1 reads KGHSH; CDR2 reads LQKENI. This CDR3 comprises 15 residues. The CDR3 loop reads CASSPVQGARETQYF. CDR3 sequence (DNA): TGTGCCAGCTCACCGGTACAGGGGGCCAGGGAGACCCAGTACTTC.

This sequence joins TRBV4-1 and TRBJ1-1, with 8 bases matching TRBD1. The CDR3 sequence is 16 residues long. After removal of 4 bases from V and 0 bases from J, the junction contained 7 bases not matched to a gene. The germline gives CDR1 MGHRA, CDR2 YSYEKL. CDR3 DNA sequence: TGCGCCAGCAGCCTCACTCCGACAGGGGTGAACACTGAAGCTTTCTTT. This sequence encodes CASSLTPTGVNTEAFF.

The chain links TRBV7-2 to TRBJ1-1, with D maybe TRBD1 (5 bases). Germline assignment: CDR1 SGHTA and CDR2 FQGNSA. Trimming took off 6 bases at V and 1 base at J, with 15 bases between the two ends. This CDR3 has 15 residues. This CDR3 reads CASRVTRGQNTEAFF. The CDR3 bases are TGTGCCAGCAGAGTAACCCGAGGACAGAACACTGAAGCTTTCTTT.

The chain links TRBV6-2 or TRBV6-3 to TRBJ2-7; maybe TRBD1 (5 bases). Trimming stripped 5 bases from V and 3 bases from J, with 8 bases between. The CDR3 contains 12 residues. Looked up from germline, CDR1 is MNHEY and CDR2 is SVGEGT. CDR3 in amino acids: CASSSDSYEQYV. The DNA for the CDR3 is TGTGCCAGCAGTAGCGACAGCTACGAGCAGTACGTC.

The chain uses TRBV12-2 and TRBJ2-7; the D call in the table, TRBD1, was not verified against the DNA. TRBV12-2 is given as a pseudogene. This CDR3 has 20 amino acids. CDR3 residues: CASRLGQNYTFRYSSYEQYV. DNA for the CDR3: TGTGCAAGTCGCTTAGGACAGAACTATACTTTCCGCTATTCCTCCTACGAGCAGTACGTC.

This clone was observed a single time. This chain links TRBV25-1 with TRBJ1-6; D remains unclear. The CDR3 extends over 16 amino acids. V lost 2 bases and J 0 bases, leaving 8 bases between the germline ends. CDR1 is MGHDK and CDR2 is SYGVNS in the germline V gene. CDR3 sequence reads: CASSEHSNSYNSPLHF. In DNA form, the CDR3 reads TGTGCCAGCAGTGAACACAGTAACTCCTATAATTCACCCCTCCACTTT.

The chain combines TRBV15 with TRBJ2-1; perhaps TRBD1 as D (7 bases). CDR3 length equals 15 residues. In germline, CDR1 is LNHNV, CDR2 YYDKDF (reference sequence). The V end lost 0 bases, the J end lost 7 bases, and 13 bases lay between the germline ends. The CDR3 coding sequence is TGTGCCACCAGCAGAGACAGGGGGGCGAGGAATGAGCAGTTCTTC. This codes for CATSRDRGARNEQFF. The full variable domain, in which reference TRBV15 and TRBJ2-1 provide the parts outside the CDR3, is DAMVIQNPRYQVTQFGKPVTLSCSQTLNHNVMYWYQQKSSQAPKLLFHYYDKDFNNEADTPDNFQSRRPNTSFCFLDIRSPGLGDTAMYLCATSRDRGARNEQFFGPGTRLTVL.

The chain combines TRBV3-1 (or the pseudogene TRBV3-2) with TRBJ2-3; weak D call: TRBD2 (6 bases). With 4 bases removed from V and 1 base from J, the gap between germline ends came to 12 bases. The germline V gene encodes CDR1 LGHDT and CDR2 YNNKEL (reference sequence). The CDR3 has 15 amino acids. CDR3 DNA: TGTGCCAGCAGCCGGTGGGCTAGCGGCACAGATACGCAGTATTTT. It codes for CASSRWASGTDTQYF.

The chain combines TRBV10-3 with TRBJ2-3, with TRBD1 matching 8 bases. J was trimmed by 0 bases and V by 2 bases; bases with no gene match: 4. CDR1 and CDR2 (germline): ENHRY, SYGVKD. This CDR3 region has 16 residues. In DNA form, the CDR3 reads TGTGCCATCAGTGAGCGGACAGGGACGAGCACAGATACGCAGTATTTT. Residues: CAISERTGTSTDTQYF.